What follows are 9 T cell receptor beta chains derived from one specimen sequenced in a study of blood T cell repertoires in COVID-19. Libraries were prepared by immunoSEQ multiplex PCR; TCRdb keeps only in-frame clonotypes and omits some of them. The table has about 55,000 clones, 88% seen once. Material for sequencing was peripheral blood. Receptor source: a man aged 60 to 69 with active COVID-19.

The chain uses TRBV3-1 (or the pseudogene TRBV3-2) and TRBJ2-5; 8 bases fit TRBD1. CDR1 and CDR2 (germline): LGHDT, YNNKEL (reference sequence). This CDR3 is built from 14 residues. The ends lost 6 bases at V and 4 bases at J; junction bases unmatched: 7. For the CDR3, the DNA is TGTGCCAGCAGGGCAGGGGGCAGTCGAGAGACCCAGTACTTC. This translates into CASRAGGSRETQYF.

Here the CDR3 reads CASSKREYRPINLQETQYF. CDR3 nucleotides: TGCGCCAGCAGCAAGCGGGAGTATCGGCCGATTAACCTCCAAGAGACCCAGTACTTC. The chain links TRBV5-1 to TRBJ2-5; 8 positions agree with TRBD2. There are 19 residues in the CDR3. CDR1 and CDR2 from the germline V gene are SGHRS and YFSETQ. The V gene end was trimmed by 4 bases and the J gene end by 1 base; junction bases not matched to a gene: 18.

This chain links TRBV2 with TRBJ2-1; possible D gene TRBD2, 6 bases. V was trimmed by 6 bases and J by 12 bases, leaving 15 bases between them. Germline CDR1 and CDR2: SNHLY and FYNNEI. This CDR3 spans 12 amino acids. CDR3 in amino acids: CASRGGRLVQFF. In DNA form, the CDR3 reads TGTGCCAGCAGAGGAGGAAGACTAGTGCAGTTCTTC.

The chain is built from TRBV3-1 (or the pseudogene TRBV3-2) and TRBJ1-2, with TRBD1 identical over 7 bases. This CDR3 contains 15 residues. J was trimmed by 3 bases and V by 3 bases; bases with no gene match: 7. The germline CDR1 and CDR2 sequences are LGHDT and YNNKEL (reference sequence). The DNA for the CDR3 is TGTGCCAGCAGCCAGATACAGGGGTACGACTATGGCTACACCTTC. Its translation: CASSQIQGYDYGYTF.

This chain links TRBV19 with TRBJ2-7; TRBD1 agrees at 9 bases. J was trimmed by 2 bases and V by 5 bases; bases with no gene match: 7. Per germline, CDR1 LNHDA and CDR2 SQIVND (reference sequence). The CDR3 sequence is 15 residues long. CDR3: CASSQGQGIPYEQYF. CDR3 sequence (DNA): TGTGCCAGTAGTCAAGGACAGGGGATACCCTACGAGCAGTACTTC.

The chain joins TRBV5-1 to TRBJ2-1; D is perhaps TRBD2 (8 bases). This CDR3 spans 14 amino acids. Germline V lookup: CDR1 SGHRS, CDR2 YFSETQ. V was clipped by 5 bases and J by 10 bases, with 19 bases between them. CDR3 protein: CASRGTAGDREQFF. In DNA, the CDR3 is TGCGCCAGCAGGGGGACAGCGGGAGATCGGGAGCAGTTCTTC. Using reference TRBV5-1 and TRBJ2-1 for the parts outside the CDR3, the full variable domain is KAGVTQTPRYLIKTRGQQVTLSCSPISGHRSVSWYQQTPGQGLQFLFEYFSETQRNKGNFPGRFSGRQFSNSRSEMNVSTLELGDSALYLCASRGTAGDREQFFGPGTRLTVL.

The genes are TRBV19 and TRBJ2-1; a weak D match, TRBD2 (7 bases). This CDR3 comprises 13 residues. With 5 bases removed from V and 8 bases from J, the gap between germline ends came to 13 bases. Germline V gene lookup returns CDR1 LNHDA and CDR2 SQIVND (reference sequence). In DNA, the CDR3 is TGTGCCAGTAGTTTAGGGGGGGTCGATGAGCAGTTCTTC. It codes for CASSLGGVDEQFF.

In DNA form, the CDR3 reads TGTGCCAGCAGTAGATCATGGGGGGGCGTCTATGGCTACACCTTC. Protein product: CASSRSWGGVYGYTF. V usage is TRBV7-9 and J usage is TRBJ1-2; a possible D gene is TRBD1 (6 bases). Germline V CDR1 and CDR2: SEHNR, FQNEAQ (reference sequence). Trimming stripped 6 bases from V and 4 bases from J, with 18 bases between. The CDR3 runs to 15 residues.

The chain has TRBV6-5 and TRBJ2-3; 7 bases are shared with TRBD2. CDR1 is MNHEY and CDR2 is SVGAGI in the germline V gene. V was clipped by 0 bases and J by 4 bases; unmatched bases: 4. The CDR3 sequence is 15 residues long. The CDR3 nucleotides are TGTGCCAGCAGTTACTCTGGCGGGAGCTCAGATACGCAGTATTTT. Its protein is CASSYSGGSSDTQYF.